This T cell receptor (beta chain) stems from a study of shared clonotypes between healthy human individuals (TCRdb year 2020). Describing the broader study: A couple of women and a few men aged 18 to 49 years were included in the cohort. For each donor, CD4 naive and CD4 memory were each run on three plates, CD8 naive on two plates, and CD8 memory on one plate. The study deeply sequenced blood TCR repertoires of five healthy adults to estimate repertoire size and the extent of clonotype sharing between individuals. To increase sequencing depth and limit assay-specific biases, TCR repertoire library preparation and sequencing were carried out by different laboratories using diverse techniques. Leukapheresis yielded between about 0.9 and 8.9 billion PBMCs per donor. The paper as a whole reports these results and caveats: Clonotypes shared by all four sorted-subset donors showed higher generation probabilities than non-shared clonotypes. Incomplete sequencing was indicated by rarefaction of sorted-subset datasets, despite the large sequencing depth. The small number of donors limited the genetic and exposure-history diversity represented. Only blood was sampled, and tissue TCR repertoires likely differ from those in blood. When a few donors were compared, the shared fraction of clonotypes was around 5.1% for naive CD4, roughly 3.4% for naive CD8, 2.3% for memory CD4, and roughly 0.43% for memory CD8. Estimated clonotype richness was generally larger for naive than for memory subsets. Pairwise subsampling led to the expectation that sequencing depth would affect the degree of clonotype sharing among donors.

TCR CDR3 regions were amplified from genomic DNA by multiplex PCR using the deep immunoSEQ assay. Genomic DNA extracted from each cell subset was distributed evenly over all wells of several immunoSEQ 96-well plates, and each plate served as one replicate. For sorted subsets, roughly 200 ng genomic DNA, equal to some 28,000 T cell genomes, was loaded into each replicate PCR. Purified libraries were measured with a Qubit 3.0 fluorometer, size-checked on a Bioanalyzer 2100, and measured again with the KAPA Library Quantification kit. A separate single-read 150-cycle Illumina NextSeq 550 flow cell was used to sequence each immunoSEQ 96-well plate. On the study's bioinformatics: Because the immunoSEQ output included only junctional sequences and no quality scores, the filtering could not be the same as the filtering used for full-length reads. Sequences were annotated with PyIR, a Python wrapper for IgBLAST v1.9, and V/J genes and CDR3 were assigned using IMGT germline references. Reads were removed for weak V/J assignments (E-value above 1e-6), missing CDR3, stop codons, out-of-frame junctions, or ambiguous translated residues. V3J clonotypes were defined by identical inferred V gene, J gene, and CDR3 amino acid sequence. Percentage overlap between repertoires was calculated by dividing the number of shared unique clonotypes by the size of the smaller repertoire. RTK rarefaction, the Chao1 estimator, and Recon v2.1 estimates of unobserved clonotypes were used to assess repertoire richness. OLGA was used to compute generation probabilities for all TCRbeta clonotypes that the gDNA method yielded from a few donors. This is the immuneACCESS table as TCRdb keeps it, with only in-frame sequences that have V and J called. A part of the clones is gone; compared with another copy, unresolved V genes explain less than half, and the rest is unexplained. D and trimming were read from the DNA, whereas the V and J calls and clone size are those reported in that table. This sample holds hundreds of thousands of clones; roughly 94% were observed only once. Roughly 24% of the sample is held by the ten biggest clonotypes.

For this clone: What antigen it recognizes has not been identified. Base qualities were left out, and no much larger clone turns up one base away.

CD8 naive samples were CD45RO-negative cells positively selected for CCR7, giving a CD45RA+CCR7+ population that excluded TemRA cells. The donors were healthy, HIV-negative adults who had no recently reported acute infections or vaccinations. Every donor was a Caucasian adult living in Nashville, Tennessee, USA. After blood collection by leukapheresis, PBMCs were isolated using Ficoll-Histopaque density gradient centrifugation and then cryopreserved in the vapor phase of liquid nitrogen. Analytical flow cytometry was used to check the purity and quantity of each magnetically sorted T cell population. From each sorted fraction, genomic DNA was isolated and quantified by UV absorbance on a Nanodrop 2000c. This receptor was identified in a man between 25 and 39 years old in good health. The sequenced sample was naive CD8+ T cells sorted from blood. The cell subset or site label here, explained by the study, means: CD45RA+CCR7+.

The bases are TGTGCCAGCAGTACTCAGGCGTCGGAGACCCAGTACTTC. This sequence encodes CASSTQASETQYF. Recombination joined TRBV5-4 with TRBJ2-5; no D segment can be confidently identified. Trimming takes 5 bases from V and 5 bases from J, and the germline ends sit 13 bases apart. The CDR3 goes from the cysteine to the phenylalanine over 13 residues. Only CDR3 DNA remains: 39 bases, in frame from the first base. Looking up the germline V gene (reference sequence) yields CDR1 SGHNT and CDR2 YYREEE.